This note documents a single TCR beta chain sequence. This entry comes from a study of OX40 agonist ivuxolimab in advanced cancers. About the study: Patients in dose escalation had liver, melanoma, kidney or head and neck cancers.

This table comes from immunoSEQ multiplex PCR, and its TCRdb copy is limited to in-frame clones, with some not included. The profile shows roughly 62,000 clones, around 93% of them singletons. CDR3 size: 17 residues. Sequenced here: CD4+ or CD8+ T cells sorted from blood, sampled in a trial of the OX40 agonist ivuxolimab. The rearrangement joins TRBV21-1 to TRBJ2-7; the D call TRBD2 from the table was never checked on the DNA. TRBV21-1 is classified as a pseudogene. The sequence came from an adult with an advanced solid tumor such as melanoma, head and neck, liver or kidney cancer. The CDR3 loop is CASSKFRGTSGIYEQYF. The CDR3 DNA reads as TGTGCCAGCAGCAAATTTAGAGGGACTAGCGGGATATACGAGCAGTACTTC.